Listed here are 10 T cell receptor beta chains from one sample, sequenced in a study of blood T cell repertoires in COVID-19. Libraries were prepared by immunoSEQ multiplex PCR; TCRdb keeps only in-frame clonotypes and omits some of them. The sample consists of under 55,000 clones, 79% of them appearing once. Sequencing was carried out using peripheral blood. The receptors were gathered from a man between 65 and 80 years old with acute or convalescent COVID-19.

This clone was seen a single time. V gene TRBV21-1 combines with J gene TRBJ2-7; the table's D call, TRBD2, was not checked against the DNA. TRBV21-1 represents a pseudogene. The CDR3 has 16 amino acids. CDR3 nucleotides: TGTGCCAGCAGCAAAGGGGAGGGGGAAGGGACTAACGAGCAGTACTTC. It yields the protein CASSKGEGEGTNEQYF.

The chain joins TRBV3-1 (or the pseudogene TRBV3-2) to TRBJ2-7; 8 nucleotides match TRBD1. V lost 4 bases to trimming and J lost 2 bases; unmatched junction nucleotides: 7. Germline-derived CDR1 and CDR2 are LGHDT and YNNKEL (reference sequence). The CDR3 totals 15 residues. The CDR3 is CASSLAGTGTYEQYF. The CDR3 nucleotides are TGTGCCAGCAGCCTCGCCGGGACAGGAACCTACGAGCAGTACTTC.

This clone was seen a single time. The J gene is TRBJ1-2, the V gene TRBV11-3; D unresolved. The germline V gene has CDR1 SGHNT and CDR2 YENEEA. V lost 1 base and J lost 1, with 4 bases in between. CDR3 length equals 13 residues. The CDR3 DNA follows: TGTGCCAGCAGCTTAGCGTATAACTATGGCTACACCTTC. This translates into CASSLAYNYGYTF.

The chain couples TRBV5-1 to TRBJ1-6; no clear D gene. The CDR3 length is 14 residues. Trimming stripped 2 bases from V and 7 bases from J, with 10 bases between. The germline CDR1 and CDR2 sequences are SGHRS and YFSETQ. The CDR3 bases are TGCGCCAGCAGCTTCGGGGAGAGGAATTCACCCCTCCACTTT. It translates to CASSFGERNSPLHF.

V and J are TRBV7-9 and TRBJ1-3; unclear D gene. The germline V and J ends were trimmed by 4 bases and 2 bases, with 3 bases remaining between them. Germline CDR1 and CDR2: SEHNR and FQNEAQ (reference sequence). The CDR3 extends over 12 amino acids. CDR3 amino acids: CASSSTGNTIYF. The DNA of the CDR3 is TGTGCCAGCAGCTCCACTGGAAACACCATATATTTT. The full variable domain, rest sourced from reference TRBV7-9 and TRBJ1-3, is DTGVSQNPRHKITKRGQNVTFRCDPISEHNRLYWYRQTLGQGPEFLTYFQNEAQLEKSRLLSDRFSAERPKGSFSTLEIQRTEQGDSAMYLCASSSTGNTIYFGEGSWLTVV.

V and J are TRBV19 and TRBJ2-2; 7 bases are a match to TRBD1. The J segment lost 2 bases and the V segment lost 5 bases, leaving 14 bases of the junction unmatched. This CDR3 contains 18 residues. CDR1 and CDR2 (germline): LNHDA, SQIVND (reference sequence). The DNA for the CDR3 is TGTGCCAGTAGTTCGTTTAACCCCGGGACAGCAAACACCGGGGAGCTGTTTTTT. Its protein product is CASSSFNPGTANTGELFF.

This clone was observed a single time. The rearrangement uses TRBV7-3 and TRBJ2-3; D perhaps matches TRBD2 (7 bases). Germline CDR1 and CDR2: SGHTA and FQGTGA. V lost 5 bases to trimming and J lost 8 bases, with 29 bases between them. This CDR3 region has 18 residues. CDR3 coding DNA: TGTGCCAGCAGCCCTATCGGCCTTGGGGGGGCAGATACTGGTACGCAGTATTTT. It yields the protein CASSPIGLGGADTGTQYF.

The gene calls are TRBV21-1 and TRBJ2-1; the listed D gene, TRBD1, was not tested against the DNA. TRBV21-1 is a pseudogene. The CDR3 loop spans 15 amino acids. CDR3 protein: CASSKLAVRGHEQFF. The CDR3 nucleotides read TGTGCCAGCAGCAAACTAGCGGTCAGGGGGCATGAGCAGTTCTTC.

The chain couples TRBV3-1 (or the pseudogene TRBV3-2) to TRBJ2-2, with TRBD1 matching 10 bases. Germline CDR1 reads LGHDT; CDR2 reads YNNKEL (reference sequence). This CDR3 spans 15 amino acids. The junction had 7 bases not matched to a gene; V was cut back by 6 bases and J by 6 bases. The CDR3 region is CASSHRDRGAGELFF. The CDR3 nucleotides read TGTGCCAGCAGTCACCGGGACAGGGGTGCCGGGGAGCTGTTTTTT.

CDR3 sequence: CASRGGAGSYEQYF. DNA for the CDR3: TGTGCCTCACGGGGGGGGGCCGGATCCTACGAGCAGTACTTC. The chain employs TRBV10-3 and TRBJ2-7; 8 bases are a match to TRBD2. Germline V CDR1 and CDR2: ENHRY, SYGVKD. The V gene end was trimmed by 11 bases and the J gene end by 1 base; junction bases not matched to a gene: 10. CDR3 length equals 14 residues.